The clone carrying this TCR beta chain was found many times. Sequence at one end of the junction differs from germline and may be a read error. The entry originates in a study of regulatory T cells in long-lasting Graves disease. This CDR3 spans 14 amino acids. Germline V gene data show CDR1 as MDHEN and CDR2 as SYDVKM. Both iRepertoire HTBI primers and Arm-PCR of CDR3 regions were used to build the TCR beta libraries. TCRdb used MiXCR to reprocess the multiplex PCR reads, holding one entry per CDR3 protein. This sample has approximately 350,000 distinct CDR3 sequences, with around 15% found just once. Time point defined: newly diagnosed GD, antithyroid drugs for less than 3 months. PBMC RNA served as the TCR library source. These data were likewise used in another study, on T cells in Graves' hyperthyroidism and ophthalmopathy. Per that study: Not enrolled were patients with uncontrolled infection, other autoimmune disease, pregnancy or lactation.

This clonotype was obtained from a man in his forties or fifties with Graves disease. This material consisted of peripheral blood mononuclear cells (PBMCs), taken at new diagnosis, from a patient treated with antithyroid drugs. V gene TRBV28 combines with J gene TRBJ2-5, with TRBD1 matching 8 bases. DNA for the CDR3: TGTGCCAGCAGTCTATGGACAGGGATGGAGACCCAGTACTTC. Translation: CASSLWTGMETQYF.